Detailed here is one TCR beta chain. The target antigen is unknown. The identical CDR3 is also encoded by other nucleotide sequences in the sample. The PCR employed 60 Vbeta primers together with 13 Jbeta primers. Original processing notes: Unique TCR beta chains totaled about 73 million in a later count, with some 10 million of them shared. Data came from immunoSEQ multiplex PCR; TCRdb stores just in-frame clones and leaves some out. V and J calls and clone size are as listed in that table; D and trimming were resolved from the DNA. The table lists 200,000 to 300,000 clones, roughly 78% of them singletons, with 0.4% to 0.6% in the top ten. The source of the sample is a study of cytomegalovirus exposure and HLA in healthy donors. Overall study findings and caveats: Productive rates of about 87% or about 30% were seen for most TCR beta V segments in an earlier analysis. Apart from CMV serostatus, no immune exposure information was available.

Per the germline V gene, CDR1 is MNHEY and CDR2 is SVGAGI. CDR3 size: 14 residues. V was shortened by 2 bases and J by 2 bases, with 10 bases between the two germline ends. The sequenced sample consisted of PBMCs. The chain is built from TRBV6-5 and TRBJ2-7; maybe TRBD1 (5 bases). This receptor was obtained from a boy younger than 18 in good health and CMV-seronegative. The CDR3 nucleotides read TGTGCCAGCAGTTACACGCAGGGCCCCTACGAGCAGTACTTC. Translating gives CASSYTQGPYEQYF.